These T cell receptor beta chains were read from a single sample in a study of response to subunit inactivated influenza vaccine. TCRdb fed the RT-PCR reads into MiXCR, producing one record per CDR3 protein. This sample has under 550,000 distinct CDR3 sequences, with around 8% found just once. Sequencing was performed on PBMCs from blood, taken less than 30 months after vaccination. These receptors were collected from a man aged 45-69 years who received an inactivated influenza vaccine. The CDR3 runs from the conserved cysteine through the conserved F or W. Fields, in order: D gene, J gene, clone size, V gene, CDR3 protein, CDR3 DNA. The D gene is left open where the match is weak. Clone size is stated in some rows and not others, as once, few, many or a class when expanded.

d_gene: NA; j_gene: TRBJ2-5; abundance: few; v_gene: TRBV29-1; CDR3aa: CSAGDATQYF; CDR3nt: TGCAGCGCGGGTGATGCGACCCAGTACTTC
d_gene: TRBD2; j_gene: TRBJ2-2; abundance: few; v_gene: TRBV7-2; CDR3aa: CASSLGRGGHAGELFF; CDR3nt: TGTGCCAGCAGCTTAGGGCGGGGGGGCCACGCCGGGGAGCTGTTTTTT
d_gene: NA; j_gene: TRBJ2-1; abundance: many; v_gene: TRBV5-1; CDR3aa: CASSLALSQGEQFF; CDR3nt: TGCGCCAGCAGCTTGGCCCTATCACAGGGTGAGCAGTTCTTC
d_gene: NA; j_gene: TRBJ2-5; abundance: NA; v_gene: TRBV18; CDR3aa: CASSPPYEETQYF; CDR3nt: TGTGCCAGCTCCCCCCCTTACGAAGAGACCCAGTACTTC
d_gene: NA; j_gene: TRBJ1-1; abundance: NA; v_gene: TRBV7-2; CDR3aa: CASSTAPGQFPKAFF; CDR3nt: TGTGCCAGCAGCACGGCTCCCGGACAGTTCCCTAAAGCTTTCTTT
d_gene: TRBD1; j_gene: TRBJ1-2; abundance: NA; v_gene: TRBV18; CDR3aa: CASSNPGQGAGYTF; CDR3nt: TGTGCCAGCTCCAATCCGGGACAGGGGGCCGGCTACACCTTC
d_gene: TRBD2; j_gene: TRBJ2-1; abundance: many; v_gene: TRBV19; CDR3aa: CASSILLVSGSMNEQFF; CDR3nt: TGTGCCAGTAGTATCCTCCTGGTTAGCGGGAGTATGAATGAGCAGTTCTTC
d_gene: TRBD1; j_gene: TRBJ1-1; abundance: many; v_gene: TRBV3-1; CDR3aa: CASSPTPGAGGATSAEAFF; CDR3nt: TGTGCCAGCAGCCCAACCCCAGGGGCAGGGGGCGCGACAAGCGCTGAAGCTTTCTTT
d_gene: NA; j_gene: TRBJ2-3; abundance: many; v_gene: TRBV9; CDR3aa: CASSSEPLGDTQYF; CDR3nt: TGTGCCAGCAGCTCCGAACCCCTGGGAGATACGCAGTATTTT
d_gene: NA; j_gene: TRBJ1-5; abundance: many; v_gene: TRBV10-3; CDR3aa: CAISDNRGAGQPQHF; CDR3nt: TGTGCCATCAGTGACAATAGGGGGGCAGGACAGCCCCAGCATTTT
d_gene: NA; j_gene: TRBJ1-1; abundance: many; v_gene: TRBV29-1; CDR3aa: CSAEQGGTEAFF; CDR3nt: TGCAGCGCAGAACAGGGAGGGACTGAAGCTTTCTTT
d_gene: TRBD1; j_gene: TRBJ2-2; abundance: few; v_gene: TRBV12-3/TRBV12-4; CDR3aa: CASNGQGWNTGELFF; CDR3nt: TGTGCCAGCAACGGACAGGGGTGGAACACCGGGGAGCTGTTTTTT
d_gene: NA; j_gene: TRBJ2-1; abundance: few; v_gene: TRBV3-1; CDR3aa: CASSHRYGPPFF; CDR3nt: TGTGCCAGCAGCCACAGATACGGACCCCCGTTCTTC
d_gene: NA; j_gene: TRBJ2-1; abundance: NA; v_gene: TRBV2; CDR3aa: CASSEALHETYYNEQFF; CDR3nt: TGTGCCAGCAGTGAAGCGCTTCACGAGACATACTACAATGAGCAGTTCTTC
d_gene: NA; j_gene: TRBJ1-2; abundance: NA; v_gene: TRBV6-2/TRBV6-3; CDR3aa: CASSYVGYGYTF; CDR3nt: TGTGCCAGCAGTTACGTCGGCTATGGCTACACCTTC
d_gene: NA; j_gene: TRBJ2-2; abundance: NA; v_gene: TRBV5-1; CDR3aa: CASMPGNTGELFF; CDR3nt: TGCGCCAGCATGCCGGGGAACACCGGGGAGCTGTTTTTT
d_gene: NA; j_gene: TRBJ2-5; abundance: once; v_gene: TRBV10-3; CDR3aa: CAISGASARDTQYF; CDR3nt: TGTGCCATCAGTGGGGCCAGCGCTCGGGATACCCAGTACTTC
d_gene: NA; j_gene: TRBJ1-1; abundance: few; v_gene: TRBV20-1; CDR3aa: CSARDPRENTEAFF; CDR3nt: TGCAGTGCTAGAGATCCTAGGGAGAACACTGAAGCTTTCTTT
d_gene: NA; j_gene: TRBJ1-1; abundance: few; v_gene: TRBV30; CDR3aa: CAWSPGTEAFF; CDR3nt: TGTGCCTGGAGTCCCGGGACTGAAGCTTTCTTT
d_gene: NA; j_gene: TRBJ2-5; abundance: few; v_gene: TRBV3-1; CDR3aa: CASSQELTGRQETQYF; CDR3nt: TGTGCCAGCAGCCAAGAGTTAACCGGACGCCAAGAGACCCAGTACTTC
d_gene: TRBD1; j_gene: TRBJ2-7; abundance: many; v_gene: TRBV7-6; CDR3aa: CASSLDRGRSYEQYF; CDR3nt: TGTGCCAGCAGCTTAGACAGGGGGAGGTCCTACGAGCAGTACTTC
d_gene: TRBD1; j_gene: TRBJ1-1; abundance: few; v_gene: TRBV7-9; CDR3aa: CASSTNPGQGITEAFF; CDR3nt: TGTGCCAGCAGTACTAACCCGGGACAGGGGATCACTGAAGCTTTCTTT
d_gene: NA; j_gene: TRBJ2-2; abundance: NA; v_gene: TRBV19; CDR3aa: CASSIIYGFLFTGELFF; CDR3nt: TGTGCCAGTAGTATAATTTATGGGTTTCTTTTCACCGGGGAGCTGTTTTTT
d_gene: TRBD2; j_gene: TRBJ2-2; abundance: many; v_gene: TRBV6-2/TRBV6-3; CDR3aa: CASSLQAGGTGELFF; CDR3nt: TGTGCCAGCAGCCTCCAAGCGGGGGGGACCGGGGAGCTGTTTTTT
d_gene: NA; j_gene: TRBJ1-2; abundance: NA; v_gene: TRBV5-1; CDR3aa: CASSLVGQGYGYTF; CDR3nt: TGCGCCAGCAGCTTGGTGGGCCAGGGCTATGGCTACACCTTC
d_gene: NA; j_gene: TRBJ2-2; abundance: NA; v_gene: TRBV12-5; CDR3aa: CASGSRTTGELFF; CDR3nt: TGTGCTAGTGGTTCCCGGACAACCGGGGAGCTGTTTTTT
d_gene: NA; j_gene: TRBJ2-2; abundance: few; v_gene: TRBV27; CDR3aa: CASSLSRANTGELFF; CDR3nt: TGTGCCAGCAGTTTATCCCGGGCGAACACCGGGGAGCTGTTTTTT
d_gene: NA; j_gene: TRBJ2-3; abundance: few; v_gene: TRBV28; CDR3aa: CASSLTGPATQYF; CDR3nt: TGTGCCAGCAGTCTAACCGGGCCGGCTACGCAGTATTTT
d_gene: NA; j_gene: TRBJ1-5; abundance: many; v_gene: TRBV4-1; CDR3aa: CASSQDTGRPQHF; CDR3nt: TGCGCCAGCAGCCAAGATACCGGGAGGCCCCAGCATTTT
d_gene: TRBD1; j_gene: TRBJ2-7; abundance: few; v_gene: TRBV6-1; CDR3aa: CASSDPRQGDYEQYF; CDR3nt: TGTGCCAGCAGCGACCCTAGACAGGGAGACTACGAGCAGTACTTC
d_gene: NA; j_gene: TRBJ2-5; abundance: few; v_gene: TRBV5-1; CDR3aa: CASNPFLFAAETQYF; CDR3nt: TGCGCCAGCAACCCATTCCTCTTTGCGGCAGAGACCCAGTACTTC
d_gene: TRBD1; j_gene: TRBJ1-5; abundance: few; v_gene: TRBV12-3/TRBV12-4; CDR3aa: CASSLLDRPNQPQHF; CDR3nt: TGTGCCAGCAGTTTACTGGACAGGCCGAATCAGCCCCAGCATTTT
d_gene: TRBD2; j_gene: TRBJ2-7; abundance: NA; v_gene: TRBV5-1; CDR3aa: CASSVTSGRGPYEQYF; CDR3nt: TGCGCCAGCAGCGTAACTAGCGGGAGAGGGCCCTACGAGCAGTACTTC
d_gene: NA; j_gene: TRBJ2-5; abundance: few; v_gene: TRBV7-2; CDR3aa: CASSEHSVPMGETQYF; CDR3nt: TGTGCCAGCAGCGAACACTCGGTTCCGATGGGGGAGACCCAGTACTTC
d_gene: NA; j_gene: TRBJ2-2; abundance: NA; v_gene: TRBV12-3/TRBV12-4; CDR3aa: CASSFGAPLNTGELFF; CDR3nt: TGTGCCAGCAGTTTTGGAGCGCCCTTAAACACCGGGGAGCTGTTTTTT
d_gene: TRBD2; j_gene: TRBJ2-4; abundance: few; v_gene: TRBV29-1; CDR3aa: CSVLLPGGSIQYF; CDR3nt: TGCAGCGTTCTACTCCCCGGGGGGTCCATTCAGTACTTC
d_gene: TRBD2; j_gene: TRBJ2-5; abundance: NA; v_gene: TRBV20-1; CDR3aa: CSASWIAGKTQYF; CDR3nt: TGCAGTGCCAGTTGGATAGCGGGAAAGACCCAGTACTTC
d_gene: NA; j_gene: TRBJ2-1; abundance: NA; v_gene: TRBV6-5; CDR3aa: CASSYRDTSYNEQLF; CDR3nt: TGTGCCAGCAGTTACCGGGACACCAGTTACAATGAGCAGCTCTTC
d_gene: NA; j_gene: TRBJ2-5; abundance: few; v_gene: TRBV11-2; CDR3aa: CASRAVFRAYQKSGETQYF; CDR3nt: TGTGCCAGCAGAGCAGTGTTTAGGGCGTACCAAAAAAGTGGCGAGACCCAGTACTTC
d_gene: NA; j_gene: TRBJ2-2; abundance: many; v_gene: TRBV12-3/TRBV12-4; CDR3aa: CASSLTDPGELFF; CDR3nt: TGTGCCAGCAGCCTAACGGATCCCGGGGAGCTGTTTTTT
d_gene: TRBD1; j_gene: TRBJ2-1; abundance: many; v_gene: TRBV10-3; CDR3aa: CAINRGDYNEQFF; CDR3nt: TGTGCCATCAACAGGGGTGACTACAATGAGCAGTTCTTC
d_gene: TRBD2; j_gene: TRBJ2-7; abundance: NA; v_gene: TRBV4-3; CDR3aa: CASSQDQSTSGGSYEQYF; CDR3nt: TGCGCCAGCAGCCAAGATCAATCCACTAGCGGGGGCTCCTACGAGCAGTACTTC
d_gene: TRBD1; j_gene: TRBJ1-5; abundance: NA; v_gene: TRBV20-1; CDR3aa: CSARNRDSINQPQHF; CDR3nt: TGCAGTGCTAGAAACCGGGACAGCATCAATCAGCCCCAGCATTTT
d_gene: TRBD2; j_gene: TRBJ2-2; abundance: few; v_gene: TRBV10-3; CDR3aa: CAIRAGAGGTGELFF; CDR3nt: TGTGCCATCAGAGCTGGAGCGGGGGGCACCGGGGAGCTGTTTTTT
d_gene: NA; j_gene: TRBJ2-3; abundance: NA; v_gene: TRBV11-2; CDR3aa: CASWASGTYSERGDTQYF; CDR3nt: TGTGCCAGCTGGGCGTCCGGGACGTACTCCGAACGGGGAGATACGCAGTATTTT
d_gene: NA; j_gene: TRBJ2-5; abundance: many; v_gene: TRBV29-1; CDR3aa: CSVQPQGWLPKETQYF; CDR3nt: TGCAGCGTTCAGCCCCAGGGCTGGCTTCCAAAAGAGACCCAGTACTTC
d_gene: NA; j_gene: TRBJ2-2; abundance: many; v_gene: TRBV11-2; CDR3aa: CASSLNRRTGELFF; CDR3nt: TGTGCCAGCAGCTTAAACAGAAGGACCGGGGAGCTGTTTTTT
d_gene: NA; j_gene: TRBJ1-2; abundance: NA; v_gene: TRBV20-1; CDR3aa: CSARGYQNYGYTF; CDR3nt: TGCAGTGCTAGAGGTTACCAAAACTATGGCTACACCTTC
d_gene: TRBD2; j_gene: TRBJ2-3; abundance: few; v_gene: TRBV5-1; CDR3aa: CASSFTQAGSTDTQYF; CDR3nt: TGCGCCAGCAGCTTTACCCAAGCGGGGAGCACAGATACGCAGTATTTT
d_gene: TRBD2; j_gene: TRBJ2-5; abundance: NA; v_gene: TRBV14; CDR3aa: CASSQWISGGRGTQYF; CDR3nt: TGTGCCAGCAGCCAATGGATTAGCGGGGGCCGCGGGACCCAGTACTTC
d_gene: NA; j_gene: TRBJ2-7; abundance: many; v_gene: TRBV6-2/TRBV6-3; CDR3aa: CASSYSMGWQYF; CDR3nt: TGTGCCAGCAGTTACTCGATGGGGTGGCAGTACTTC
d_gene: NA; j_gene: TRBJ1-3; abundance: many; v_gene: TRBV6-1; CDR3aa: CASSGRAGNTIYF; CDR3nt: TGTGCCAGCAGTGGCAGGGCTGGAAACACCATATATTTT
d_gene: TRBD1; j_gene: TRBJ2-7; abundance: many; v_gene: TRBV6-1; CDR3aa: CASSSPGTAAYEQYF; CDR3nt: TGTGCCAGCAGCTCTCCCGGGACAGCGGCCTACGAGCAGTACTTC
d_gene: TRBD2; j_gene: TRBJ2-7; abundance: many; v_gene: TRBV12-3/TRBV12-4; CDR3aa: CASSFSSGFYEQYF; CDR3nt: TGTGCCAGCAGTTTCTCTAGCGGTTTCTACGAGCAGTACTTC
d_gene: NA; j_gene: TRBJ2-1; abundance: NA; v_gene: TRBV12-3/TRBV12-4; CDR3aa: CASSFPAGYNEQFF; CDR3nt: TGTGCCAGCAGTTTCCCGGCGGGATACAATGAGCAGTTCTTC